Listed below are T cell receptor beta chains from one sample, sequenced in a study of control samples from healthy donors and cancer patients. This table comes from immunoSEQ multiplex PCR, and its TCRdb copy is limited to in-frame clones, with some not included. The table has 130,000 or so clones, roughly 94% seen once. Material for sequencing was PBMCs. The receptor set was obtained from a man between 60 and 75 years old with colorectal cancer. Each CDR3 is given with its conserved first and last residue. A D gene is named only where the DNA matches it firmly. The listing skips clone size in some rows; elsewhere it reads once, few, many or a size class.

J gene	V gene	clone size	D gene	CDR3 DNA	CDR3 protein
TRBJ1-2	TRBV9	.	.	TGTGCCAGCAGCGTAGACGTACAGGGTTACTATGGCTACACCTTC	CASSVDVQGYYGYTF
TRBJ2-5	TRBV28	once	TRBD1	TGTGCCAGCAGTTCGTACAGGGGGGCCCTACAAGAGACCCAGTACTTC	CASSSYRGALQETQYF
TRBJ2-2	TRBV30	.	TRBD2	TGTGCCTGGAGCCCCGCCGGACTAGATAAAACCGGGGAGCTGTTTTTT	CAWSPAGLDKTGELFF
TRBJ1-2	TRBV2	.	.	TGTGCCAGCAGTGAACAGGGGCTAAACCTGAACTATGGCTACACCTTC	CASSEQGLNLNYGYTF
TRBJ1-1	TRBV6-5	.	TRBD1	TGTGCCAGCAGTTACTCGACAGGGGGTGAGACTGAAGCTTTCTTT	CASSYSTGGETEAFF
TRBJ2-3	TRBV28	.	.	TGTGCCAGCGGAACGGCACAGGTCCTCACAGATACGCAGTATTTT	CASGTAQVLTDTQYF
TRBJ1-5	TRBV4-3	.	.	TGCGCCAGCAGCCAAGGGGCAGGGGCCAGCAATCAGCCCCAGCATTTT	CASSQGAGASNQPQHF
TRBJ1-2	TRBV19	.	.	TGTGCCAGTAGCATCCCCACCGGCGGCCCCTGGAGCGGCTACACCTTC	CASSIPTGGPWSGYTF
TRBJ1-5	TRBV5-8	.	.	TGTGCCAGCAGCCACCGGGGGATGGAGGGTCAGCCCCAGCATTTT	CASSHRGMEGQPQHF
TRBJ2-2	TRBV4-1	.	.	TGCGCCAGCAGCCTAGGGAAGTCAGTGACCGGGGAGCTGTTTTTT	CASSLGKSVTGELFF
TRBJ1-1	TRBV5-8	.	TRBD1	TGTGCCAGCAGCTTGTCAGGGGGCGCGAGAAGGGAAGCTTTCTTT	CASSLSGGARREAFF
TRBJ2-3	TRBV7-9	.	.	TGTGCCAGCAGCCGGACAGCTAGCACAGATACGCAGTATTTT	CASSRTASTDTQYF
TRBJ2-5	TRBV11-2	.	.	TGTGCCAGCAGCTTCAGCATCCTCGGGGAGGCCCAGTACTTC	CASSFSILGEAQYF
TRBJ1-6	TRBV5-4	.	.	TGTGCCAGCAGCTTGGCACCTGATTCACCCCTCCACTTT	CASSLAPDSPLHF
TRBJ1-5	TRBV7-2	once	.	TGTGCCAGCAGCCCCGGGGGGGGTCAGCCCCAGCATTTT	CASSPGGGQPQHF
TRBJ1-1	TRBV7-2	.	TRBD1	TGTGCCAGCAGCCCCAGACAGGGGGAGACTGAAGCTTTCTTT	CASSPRQGETEAFF
TRBJ2-2	TRBV5-1	.	.	TGCGCCAGCAAGGAGGGCTGGAACACCGGGGAGCTGTTTTTT	CASKEGWNTGELFF
TRBJ2-2	TRBV21-1	.	.	TGTGCCAGCAGCAAAGGGGTGAGGACAGGGGTGCCCGCGAACACCGGGGAGCTGTTTTTT	CASSKGVRTGVPANTGELFF
TRBJ1-2	TRBV7-9	.	.	TGTGCCAGCAGCTTCTCGTCAGGGGCTGATGGCTACACCTTC	CASSFSSGADGYTF
TRBJ2-3	TRBV24-1	.	.	TGTGCCACCAGTGATTTCTCCCCTGGCGGAGGTCGTGGCACAGATACGCAGTATTTT	CATSDFSPGGGRGTDTQYF
TRBJ2-7	TRBV9	.	TRBD2	TGTGCCAGCAGCGCCGGGACTAACTACGAGCAGTACTTC	CASSAGTNYEQYF
TRBJ1-5	TRBV25-1	.	.	TGTGCCAGCAGTGAACAGGGAAATCAGCCCCAGCATTTT	CASSEQGNQPQHF
TRBJ1-3	TRBV18	few	.	TGTGCCAGCTCACCAGCCGACTCTGGAAACACCATATATTTT	CASSPADSGNTIYF
TRBJ1-2	TRBV19	.	TRBD1	TGTGCCAGTAGTCTAGGGGGCCTTAACTATGGCTACACCTTC	CASSLGGLNYGYTF
TRBJ1-2	TRBV6-1	.	.	TGTGCCAGCAGTGAATCGGGGGGCCTCTATGGCTACACCTTC	CASSESGGLYGYTF
TRBJ1-3	TRBV2	.	.	TGTGCCAGCAGCCTAAACCCATCACTCGGCAGTTCTGGAAACACCATATATTTT	CASSLNPSLGSSGNTIYF
TRBJ2-5	TRBV9	once	.	TGTGCCAGCAGCGTAGGACCCCCTCAGGAGACCCAGTACTTC	CASSVGPPQETQYF
TRBJ2-4	TRBV9	.	.	TGTGCCAGCAGCGCCTACCCGAGCGGCCTAGCCAAAAACATTCAGTACTTC	CASSAYPSGLAKNIQYF